Listed below are T cell receptor beta chains from one sample, sequenced in a study of CD8 T cells in Susac syndrome. TCRdb passed the immunoSEQ multiplex PCR reads through MiXCR, listing each CDR3 protein once. The repertoire holds about 120,000 distinct CDR3 sequences, just under 95% seen once, with 0.093% in the top ten. Input material: CD4+ T cells from PBMCs. The receptor source for this set is a human donor with multiple sclerosis. CDR3s include the opening cysteine and the closing phenylalanine or tryptophan. Fields, in order: V gene, J gene, D gene, clone size, CDR3 protein, CDR3 DNA. A D gene is named only where the DNA matches it firmly. Part of the rows lack a size; the others show once, few, many or a class for expanded clones.

v_gene: TRBV9; j_gene: TRBJ2-2; d_gene: -; abundance: -; CDR3aa: CASSAAENTGELFF; CDR3nt: TGTGCCAGCAGCGCGGCGGAGAACACCGGGGAGCTGTTTTTT
v_gene: TRBV5-1; j_gene: TRBJ1-2; d_gene: -; abundance: once; CDR3aa: CASSLAGLNGGYTF; CDR3nt: TGCGCCAGCAGCTTGGCCGGGCTCAACGGGGGCTACACCTTC
v_gene: TRBV4-1; j_gene: TRBJ2-7; d_gene: TRBD2; abundance: -; CDR3aa: CASRYASGGARADSQQYF; CDR3nt: TGCGCCAGCAGGTACGCTAGCGGGGGGGCTCGAGCGGACAGTCAGCAGTACTTC
v_gene: TRBV4-2; j_gene: TRBJ2-6; d_gene: -; abundance: -; CDR3aa: CASSRIGGTDGANVLTF; CDR3nt: TGTGCCAGCAGCCGCATAGGAGGGACAGACGGGGCCAACGTCCTGACTTTC
v_gene: TRBV6-1; j_gene: TRBJ1-2; d_gene: TRBD1; abundance: -; CDR3aa: CASSEGQGSGGYTF; CDR3nt: TGTGCCAGCAGTGAAGGACAGGGTAGCGGTGGCTACACCTTC
v_gene: TRBV5-4; j_gene: TRBJ2-3; d_gene: -; abundance: -; CDR3aa: CASSLVGDTQYF; CDR3nt: TGTGCCAGCAGCTTGGTTGGAGATACGCAGTATTTT
v_gene: TRBV7-9; j_gene: TRBJ2-3; d_gene: -; abundance: few; CDR3aa: CASGADTQYF; CDR3nt: TGTGCCAGCGGGGCAGATACGCAGTATTTT
v_gene: TRBV20-1; j_gene: TRBJ1-2; d_gene: -; abundance: -; CDR3aa: CSASPIQGSYGYTF; CDR3nt: TGCAGTGCTAGCCCCATTCAGGGTAGCTATGGCTACACCTTC
v_gene: TRBV7-8; j_gene: TRBJ2-1; d_gene: -; abundance: -; CDR3aa: CASSSTPYNEQFF; CDR3nt: TGTGCCAGCAGCTCAACCCCATACAATGAGCAGTTCTTC
v_gene: TRBV7-3; j_gene: TRBJ2-5; d_gene: -; abundance: once; CDR3aa: CASSLIGGQETQYF; CDR3nt: TGTGCCAGCAGCTTAATAGGCGGACAAGAGACCCAGTACTTC
v_gene: TRBV10-3; j_gene: TRBJ2-3; d_gene: -; abundance: -; CDR3aa: CAIKYGGSITTDTQYF; CDR3nt: TGTGCCATCAAATACGGGGGCAGCATAACTACAGATACGCAGTATTTT
v_gene: TRBV20-1; j_gene: TRBJ2-7; d_gene: -; abundance: -; CDR3aa: CSASPIYEQYF; CDR3nt: TGCAGTGCTAGCCCTATCTACGAGCAGTACTTC
v_gene: TRBV25-1; j_gene: TRBJ2-2; d_gene: TRBD1; abundance: once; CDR3aa: CASSDEGATGELFF; CDR3nt: TGTGCCAGCAGTGACGAGGGGGCCACCGGGGAGCTGTTTTTT
v_gene: TRBV4-1; j_gene: TRBJ1-6; d_gene: -; abundance: -; CDR3aa: CASSQEPGDSPLHF; CDR3nt: TGCGCCAGCAGCCAAGAACCAGGCGATTCACCCCTCCACTTT
v_gene: TRBV2; j_gene: TRBJ1-5; d_gene: -; abundance: -; CDR3aa: CASKRRFDQPQHF; CDR3nt: TGTGCCAGCAAAAGGCGGTTTGATCAGCCCCAGCATTTT
v_gene: TRBV20-1; j_gene: TRBJ2-7; d_gene: -; abundance: -; CDR3aa: CSAAFGGYYEQYF; CDR3nt: TGCAGTGCGGCGTTCGGGGGTTACTACGAGCAGTACTTC
v_gene: TRBV5-6; j_gene: TRBJ2-3; d_gene: -; abundance: -; CDR3aa: CASSLGPHTDTQYF; CDR3nt: TGTGCCAGCAGCTTAGGACCGCACACAGATACGCAGTATTTT
v_gene: TRBV2; j_gene: TRBJ2-3; d_gene: -; abundance: -; CDR3aa: CASSGHRDGSTDTQYF; CDR3nt: TGTGCCAGCAGTGGTCACCGGGACGGGTCTACAGATACGCAGTATTTT
v_gene: TRBV28; j_gene: TRBJ2-7; d_gene: TRBD1; abundance: -; CDR3aa: CASSLGQGFYEQYF; CDR3nt: TGTGCCAGCAGTTTGGGACAGGGCTTCTACGAGCAGTACTTC
v_gene: TRBV3-1; j_gene: TRBJ2-3; d_gene: -; abundance: -; CDR3aa: CASSQVYGAGTDTQYF; CDR3nt: TGTGCCAGCAGCCAAGTTTACGGGGCGGGCACAGATACGCAGTATTTT
v_gene: TRBV2; j_gene: TRBJ2-3; d_gene: -; abundance: -; CDR3aa: CASSRQRPTDTQYF; CDR3nt: TGTGCCAGCAGTAGACAGAGACCCACAGATACGCAGTATTTT
v_gene: TRBV27; j_gene: TRBJ2-5; d_gene: TRBD2; abundance: -; CDR3aa: CASSSLLLAGMKETQYF; CDR3nt: TGTGCCAGCAGTTCACTCCTCCTAGCGGGGATGAAAGAGACCCAGTACTTC
v_gene: TRBV25-1; j_gene: TRBJ2-1; d_gene: TRBD2; abundance: -; CDR3aa: CASSERGVPYNEQFF; CDR3nt: TGTGCCAGCAGTGAACGGGGGGTCCCCTACAATGAGCAGTTCTTC
v_gene: TRBV20-1; j_gene: TRBJ1-2; d_gene: -; abundance: -; CDR3aa: CSARGVDYGYTF; CDR3nt: TGCAGTGCTAGAGGGGTGGACTATGGCTACACCTTC
v_gene: TRBV7-6; j_gene: TRBJ2-5; d_gene: -; abundance: -; CDR3aa: CASSRVGQLEETQYF; CDR3nt: TGTGCCAGCAGCCGAGTAGGACAGCTTGAAGAGACCCAGTACTTC
v_gene: TRBV5-4; j_gene: TRBJ2-2; d_gene: TRBD1; abundance: once; CDR3aa: CASSRDDRGFTGELFF; CDR3nt: TGTGCCAGCAGCCGTGACGACAGGGGTTTCACCGGGGAGCTGTTTTTT
v_gene: TRBV5-6; j_gene: TRBJ2-4; d_gene: -; abundance: few; CDR3aa: CASSLTELAKNIQYF; CDR3nt: TGTGCCAGCAGCTTGACGGAGTTAGCCAAAAACATTCAGTACTTC
v_gene: TRBV18; j_gene: TRBJ1-2; d_gene: -; abundance: -; CDR3aa: CASSPSEAAGYGYTF; CDR3nt: TGTGCCAGCTCACCATCCGAGGCGGCGGGCTATGGCTACACCTTC
v_gene: TRBV6-1; j_gene: TRBJ1-1; d_gene: TRBD1; abundance: -; CDR3aa: CASSAGRGLAEAFF; CDR3nt: TGTGCCAGCAGTGCGGGCAGGGGGCTCGCTGAAGCTTTCTTT